The next 3 T cell receptor beta chains were all read from a single sample in a study of T cells in Graves' hyperthyroidism and ophthalmopathy. Regions amplified from RNA transcripts were the TCR beta CDR3 regions. RT-PCR in the first round (using the HTBI primer set) targeted the TCR CDR3. TCRdb reprocessed the multiplex PCR reads via MiXCR and lists one record per CDR3 protein. The sample lists around 690,000 distinct CDR3 sequences; 17% were seen once. Specimen: blood. These receptors were taken from a man aged 50 to 59 with Graves' hyperthyroidism.

This clonotype has at least ten counts. The V call is TRBV2, the J call TRBJ1-6; D uncertain. The germline CDR1 and CDR2 sequences are SNHLY and FYNNEI. The ends were cut back, 10 bases at V and 0 bases at J, with 7 bases in the middle. There are 13 residues in the CDR3. In nucleotides, the CDR3 is TGTGCCACCCGAGGCTCCTATAATTCACCCCTCCACTTT. This codes for CATRGSYNSPLHF.

V and J are TRBV11-2 and TRBJ2-1, with D perhaps being TRBD1 or TRBD2 (6 bases each). CDR1 SGHAT and CDR2 FQNNGV come from the germline V gene. The CDR3 consists of 14 residues. The V gene lost 6 bases and the J gene lost 3 bases, with 12 bases spanning the gap. The CDR3 loop reads CASRGGTSYNEQFF. In DNA form, the CDR3 reads TGTGCCAGCAGAGGCGGGACAAGCTACAATGAGCAGTTCTTC.

This clonotype was recorded many times. The chain has TRBV10-3 and TRBJ2-2; D may be TRBD1 (6 bases). The ends were cut back, 9 bases at V and 1 base at J, with 9 bases in the middle. CDR1 is ENHRY, CDR2 SYGVKD, per germline. This CDR3 spans 13 amino acids. The CDR3 spells CAIRDKNTGELFF. The CDR3 DNA follows: TGTGCCATAAGGGACAAGAACACCGGGGAGCTGTTTTTT.